This T cell receptor (beta chain) was sequenced for a study of human T cells and chemical hapten exposure. Overall study: Application of 0.01% DPC to the upper back was done by patch test, with a reading at 6 days. Study-level results: Controls formed significantly fewer large CDR3 similarity clusters than expanded TCRs did.

Time point noted: pre-sensitization, week 0. Treatment denoted: therapeutic diphenylcyclopropenone sensitization with weekly scalp DPC. In TCRdb, the RACE reads were re-called with MiXCR into one record per CDR3 protein. The data show more than 250,000 distinct CDR3 sequences, approximately 8.6% seen once. A word on this clonotype: Its antigen remains unidentified.

Germline CDR1 MNHEY, CDR2 SVGEGT. The CDR3 loop spans 13 amino acids. The junction had 4 bases not matched to a gene; V was cut back by 6 bases and J by 3 bases. This sample comprised whole blood, obtained in connection with sensitization to the hapten diphenylcyclopropenone (DPC). This TCR was sampled from a woman aged 40-49 years with alopecia areata. Some clones in this sample may be carry-over from other donors' samples. The chain uses TRBV6-2 or TRBV6-3 and TRBJ2-7, with 8 bases fitting TRBD2. CDR3 nucleotides: TGTGCCAGCAGAACGGGAGGGAGCTACGAGCAGTACTTC. Amino acid sequence: CASRTGGSYEQYF.